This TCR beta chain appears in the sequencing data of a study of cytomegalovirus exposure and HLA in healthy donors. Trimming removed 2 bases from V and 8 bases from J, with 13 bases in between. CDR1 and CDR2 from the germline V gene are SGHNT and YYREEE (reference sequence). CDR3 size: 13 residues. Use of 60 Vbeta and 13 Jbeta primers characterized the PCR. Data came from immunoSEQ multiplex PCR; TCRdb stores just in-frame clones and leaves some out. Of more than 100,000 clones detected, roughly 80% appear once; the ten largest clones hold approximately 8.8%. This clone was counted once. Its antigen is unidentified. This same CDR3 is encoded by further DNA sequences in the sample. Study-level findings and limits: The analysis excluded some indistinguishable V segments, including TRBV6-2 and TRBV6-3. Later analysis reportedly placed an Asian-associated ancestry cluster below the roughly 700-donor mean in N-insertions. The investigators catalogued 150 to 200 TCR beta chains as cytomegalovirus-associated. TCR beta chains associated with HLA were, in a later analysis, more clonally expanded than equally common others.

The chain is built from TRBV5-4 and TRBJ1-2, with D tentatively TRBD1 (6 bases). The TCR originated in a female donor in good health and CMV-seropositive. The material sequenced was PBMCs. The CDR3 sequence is CASSFTYREGYTF. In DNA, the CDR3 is TGTGCCAGCAGCTTTACGTACAGGGAAGGCTACACCTTC.